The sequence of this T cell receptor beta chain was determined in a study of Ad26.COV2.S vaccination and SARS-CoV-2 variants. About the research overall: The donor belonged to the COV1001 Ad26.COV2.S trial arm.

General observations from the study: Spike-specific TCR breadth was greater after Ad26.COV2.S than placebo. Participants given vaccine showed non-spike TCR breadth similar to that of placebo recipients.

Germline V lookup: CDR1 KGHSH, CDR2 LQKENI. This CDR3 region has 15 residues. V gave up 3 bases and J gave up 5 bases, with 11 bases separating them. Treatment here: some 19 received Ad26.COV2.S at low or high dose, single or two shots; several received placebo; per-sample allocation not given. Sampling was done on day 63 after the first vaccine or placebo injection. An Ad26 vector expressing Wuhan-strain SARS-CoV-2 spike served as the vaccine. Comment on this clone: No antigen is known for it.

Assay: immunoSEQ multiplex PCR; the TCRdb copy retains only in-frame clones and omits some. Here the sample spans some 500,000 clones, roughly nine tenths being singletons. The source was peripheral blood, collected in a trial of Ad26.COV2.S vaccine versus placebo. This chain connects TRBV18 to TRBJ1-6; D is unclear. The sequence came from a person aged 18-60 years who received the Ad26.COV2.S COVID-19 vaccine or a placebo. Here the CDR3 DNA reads TGTGCCAGCTCACCCCAGCGGTCAGATAATTCACCCCTCCACTTT. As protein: CASSPQRSDNSPLHF.